These 20 T cell receptor beta chains were sequenced from one sample in a study of human T cells and chemical hapten exposure. MiXCR was run by TCRdb on the RACE reads, yielding one entry per CDR3 protein. The sample shows roughly 380,000 distinct CDR3 sequences, 4.8% of them seen only once. Stated time point: patch test 1, 2 weeks after DPC sensitization. Treatment reported: therapeutic diphenylcyclopropenone sensitization with weekly scalp DPC. The sequencing here drew on whole blood, taken in connection with sensitization to the hapten diphenylcyclopropenone (DPC). All receptors derive from a woman aged 50 to 60 with alopecia areata. Some clones in this sample may be carry-over from other donors' samples.

This rearrangement joins TRBV4-1 to TRBJ2-1; 13 nucleotides line up with TRBD2. The germline V gene encodes CDR1 MGHRA and CDR2 YSYEKL. The V gene end was trimmed by 5 bases and the J gene end by 0 bases; junction bases not matched to a gene: 19. The CDR3 runs to 22 residues. The CDR3 DNA sequence: TGCGCCAGCAGCGTCGGACTAGCGGGAGAGAGCCAGTCCCCCAGCTCCTACAATGAGCAGTTCTTC. Protein product: CASSVGLAGESQSPSSYNEQFF.

On this clonotype: Being one base from a much bigger clone, this may be a read error. V is TRBV9 and J is TRBJ2-3; D gene unclear. Germline V gives CDR1 SGDLS, CDR2 YYNGEE. This CDR3 contains 12 residues. CDR3 in DNA: TGTGTCAGCAGCGTATCGGCCGATACGCAGTATTTT. As protein: CVSSVSADTQYF.

The CDR3 loop is CASSAGPTDTQYF. CDR3 bases: TGTGCCAGCAGCGCGGGACCCACAGATACGCAGTATTTT. The chain recombines TRBV5-4 with TRBJ2-3; D is possibly TRBD2 (6 bases). In germline, CDR1 is SGHNT, CDR2 YYREEE (reference sequence). The CDR3 totals 13 residues. Trimming pared 4 bases from V and 2 bases from J, leaving 8 bases between.

This clonotype was counted ten times or more. The CDR3 loop is CASSSLGGPTYSTDTQYF. CDR3 sequence (DNA): TGTGCCAGCAGTTCGCTAGGGGGACCTACCTATAGCACAGATACGCAGTATTTT. The chain couples TRBV12-3 or TRBV12-4 to TRBJ2-3, with D perhaps matching TRBD1 (6 bases). This CDR3 is 18 amino acids long. The ends were cut back, 4 bases at V and 0 bases at J, with 20 bases in the middle.

This clonotype was counted between two and nine times. This chain connects TRBV6-1 to TRBJ2-1, with 8 bases fitting TRBD1. This CDR3 spans 14 amino acids. After removal of 6 bases from V and 7 bases from J, the junction contained 8 bases not matched to a gene. CDR1 and CDR2 (germline): MNHNS, SASEGT. CDR3 nucleotide sequence: TGTGCCAGCAGCCCCGACAGGGGTACAAATGAGCAGTTCTTC. Amino acid sequence: CASSPDRGTNEQFF.

This clonotype appeared a few times. The chain combines TRBV12-3 or TRBV12-4 with TRBJ2-1, with 7 bases fitting TRBD1. With V trimmed by 1 base and J by 12 bases, 0 bases remained unmatched. The CDR3 covers 11 residues. The CDR3 reads CASSLGDRQFF. The CDR3 coding sequence is TGTGCCAGCAGTTTAGGGGACAGGCAGTTCTTC.

This clonotype has at least ten counts. This chain joins TRBV6-6 and TRBJ1-5, with D maybe TRBD1 (6 bases). V was cut by 2 bases and J by 5 bases, with 13 bases left in between. The CDR3 has 15 residues. Germline CDR1 MNHNY, CDR2 SVGAGI (reference sequence). The DNA of the CDR3 is TGTGCCAGCAGTTACCCCACAGGGAAGGATCAGCCCCAGCATTTT. Protein sequence: CASSYPTGKDQPQHF.

This clonotype was observed a handful of times. The V and J genes are TRBV11-2 and TRBJ1-4; D unresolved. This CDR3 contains 15 residues. CDR1 and CDR2 from the germline V gene are SGHAT and FQNNGV. Trimming cost V 2 bases and J 0 bases, with 7 bases left between them. The CDR3 sequence: CASSLNPATNEKLFF. CDR3 nucleotide sequence: TGTGCCAGCAGCTTAAACCCGGCAACTAATGAAAAACTGTTTTTT. Based on the CDR3 plus reference TRBV11-2 and TRBJ1-4, the full variable domain is EAGVAQSPRYKIIEKRQSVAFWCNPISGHATLYWYQQILGQGPKLLIQFQNNGVVDDSQLPKDRFSAERLKGVDSTLKIQPAKLEDSAVYLCASSLNPATNEKLFFGSGTQLSVL.

This clonotype came up a few times. The chain joins TRBV6-6 to TRBJ1-1; the D is unclear. Between the trimmed V and J ends, which lost 10 bases and 3 bases, there was a span of 9 bases. Germline V gene data show CDR1 as MNHNY and CDR2 as SVGAGI (reference sequence). This CDR3 contains 11 residues. The CDR3 spells CATSRDTEAFF. CDR3 nucleotide sequence: TGTGCCACATCGAGGGACACTGAAGCTTTCTTT.

The chain has TRBV24-1 and TRBJ2-1; 16 bases map to TRBD2. The CDR3 extends over 16 amino acids. Trimming removed 4 bases from V and 8 bases from J; junction bases left unmatched: 4. Germline V gene data show CDR1 as KGHDR and CDR2 as SFDVKD. Here the CDR3 DNA reads TGTGCCACCAGTGAGCCGGGACTAGCGGGAGGGGATGAGCAGTTCTTC. This gives the protein CATSEPGLAGGDEQFF.

This clonotype was observed at least ten times. The chain has TRBV4-1 and TRBJ2-1; D call uncertain. V lost 4 bases and J 7 bases, leaving 14 bases between the germline ends. CDR3 size: 14 residues. Germline CDR1 reads MGHRA; CDR2 reads YSYEKL. In nucleotides, the CDR3 is TGCGCCAGCAGCCTCGAGTTGAGTTTAAATGAGCAGTTCTTC. It translates to CASSLELSLNEQFF.

This clonotype was counted ten times or more. This chain joins TRBV18 and TRBJ1-5; a possible D gene is TRBD1 (5 bases). From germline, CDR1 is KGHSH and CDR2 LQKENI. There are 13 residues in the CDR3. The V gene lost 3 bases and the J gene lost 7 bases, with 10 bases spanning the gap. For the CDR3, the DNA is TGTGCCAGCTCACCTCAGGAGGGGCAGCCCCAGCATTTT. Translation gives CASSPQEGQPQHF.

This clonotype has ten or more counts. The rearrangement uses TRBV30 and TRBJ1-1; D gene unclear. The CDR3 runs 11 residues. Germline CDR1 and CDR2: GTSNPN and SVGIG (reference sequence). V was clipped by 0 bases and J by 5 bases, with 4 bases between them. Here the CDR3 reads CAWSVGTEAFF. The CDR3 region has the DNA TGTGCCTGGAGTGTAGGGACTGAAGCTTTCTTT.

V gene TRBV9 combines with J gene TRBJ2-7; possibly TRBD2 for D (6 bases). CDR3 length: 15 residues. Trimming stripped 0 bases from V and 5 bases from J, with 15 bases between. Germline V CDR1 and CDR2: SGDLS, YYNGEE. The CDR3, as DNA: TGTGCCAGCAGCGTAGGTCCCCCTAGCGACGACGAGCAGTACTTC. Its protein is CASSVGPPSDDEQYF.

This clonotype has at least ten counts. This chain connects TRBV10-3 to TRBJ2-7; possibly TRBD2 for D (6 bases). Germline V gene data show CDR1 as ENHRY and CDR2 as SYGVKD. V dropped 3 bases and J dropped 2 bases, with 11 bases sitting between them. There are 14 residues in the CDR3. The chain's CDR3 is CAISDKEGPYEQYF. CDR3 in DNA: TGTGCCATCAGTGATAAGGAGGGCCCCTACGAGCAGTACTTC.

V and J are TRBV6-2 or TRBV6-3 and TRBJ2-1, with 10 bases that match TRBD2. This CDR3 has 14 residues. Trimming took 5 bases from V and 6 from J; bases not matched to a gene: 4. The germline CDR1 and CDR2 sequences are MNHEY and SVGEGT. CDR3 residues: CASSGTSVFNEQFF. The DNA for the CDR3 is TGTGCCAGCAGTGGGACTAGCGTGTTCAATGAGCAGTTCTTC.

This clonotype was counted many times. The chain carries TRBV21-1 and TRBJ2-7; the table gives TRBD2 as D, unverified against the DNA. TRBV21-1 is a documented pseudogene. The CDR3 totals 14 residues. CDR3 loop: CASSSTRITYEQYF. The DNA of the CDR3 is TGTGCCAGCAGCTCGACTAGGATTACCTACGAGCAGTACTTC.

J is TRBJ2-7 and V is TRBV12-3 or TRBV12-4; either TRBD1 or TRBD2 may fit D (5 bases each). The V and J ends lost 2 bases and 4 bases respectively, with 18 bases between them. CDR3 length equals 16 residues. DNA of the CDR3: TGTGCCAGCAGTTTAAATCTCCCGGGACGAAGTTACGAGCAGTACTTC. It is translated as CASSLNLPGRSYEQYF.

This clonotype has ten or more counts. This chain uses TRBV10-3 with TRBJ1-2, with D possibly being TRBD1 (5 bases). V shed 0 bases and J shed 4 bases, with 9 bases lying between them. Germline V CDR1 and CDR2: ENHRY, SYGVKD. The CDR3 spans 14 residues. The CDR3 sequence is CAISESTVLYGYTF. CDR3 sequence (DNA): TGTGCCATCAGTGAGTCGACAGTGCTCTATGGCTACACCTTC.

This clonotype was detected only a few times. This chain links TRBV28 with TRBJ2-2; either TRBD1 or TRBD2 may supply D (7 bases each). This CDR3 region has 15 residues. V shed 6 bases and J shed 7 bases, with 18 bases lying between them. Germline V gene data show CDR1 as MDHEN and CDR2 as SYDVKM. The chain's CDR3 is CASSLRGLADGELFF. CDR3 DNA: TGTGCCAGCAGCTTGAGGGGGCTAGCGGACGGGGAGCTGTTTTTT.